One and the same sample provided the 10 T cell receptor beta chains below, sequenced in a study of blood T cell repertoires in COVID-19. Generated by immunoSEQ multiplex PCR, the TCRdb table keeps only in-frame clones and is missing some. The sample has 350,000 to 400,000 clones; about 90% are singletons. Sequencing input: PBMCs or T cells enriched from blood (not recorded which). The source of these receptors is a woman in her twenties or thirties who had recovered from COVID-19.

The chain carries TRBV11-2 and TRBJ1-2, with D perhaps matching TRBD1 (6 bases). The CDR3 covers 16 residues. Trimming left V 0 bases short and J 5 bases short, with 16 bases between. Germline loops: CDR1 SGHAT, CDR2 FQNNGV. CDR3: CASSLDRKRDTYGYTF. The CDR3 DNA reads as TGTGCCAGCAGCTTAGATCGTAAGCGGGACACTTATGGCTACACCTTC.

V is TRBV5-6 and J is TRBJ2-2, with unresolved D. Germline V gene data show CDR1 as SGHDT and CDR2 as YYEEEE. This CDR3 comprises 13 residues. The germline V and J ends were trimmed by 0 bases and 6 bases, with 6 bases remaining between them. This CDR3 is CASSLAWPGELFF. In DNA, the CDR3 is TGTGCCAGCAGCTTGGCATGGCCCGGGGAGCTGTTTTTT.

CDR3 sequence reads: CASSLRGRGYTF. CDR3 nucleotide sequence: TGTGCCAGCAGCTTAAGAGGGAGGGGCTACACCTTC. V usage is TRBV13 and J usage is TRBJ1-2; D gene ambiguous. The germline CDR1 and CDR2 sequences are PRHDT and FYEKMQ (reference sequence). The CDR3 spans 12 residues. Trimming shortened V by 2 bases and J by 8 bases, and 9 bases separated the two germline ends.

The genes are TRBV5-4 and TRBJ1-2; 9 bases align to TRBD1. The CDR3 is 15 amino acids. From germline, CDR1 is SGHNT and CDR2 YYREEE (reference sequence). V dropped 4 bases and J dropped 0; count of bases not matched to a gene: 4. The CDR3 bases are TGTGCCAGCAGCGCGGGACAGGGATCTAACTATGGCTACACCTTC. Its protein product is CASSAGQGSNYGYTF.

In its sample, this clone was seen a few times. The rearrangement joins TRBV6-5 to TRBJ1-1; 9 nucleotides line up with TRBD1. With V trimmed by 8 bases and J by 3 bases, 7 bases remained unmatched. This CDR3 has 14 amino acids. CDR1 MNHEY and CDR2 SVGAGI come from the germline V gene. This chain's CDR3 is CASERDRGDTEAFF. In DNA, the CDR3 is TGTGCCAGCGAGAGAGACAGGGGGGACACTGAAGCTTTCTTT.

This clone has just a few counts. The gene calls are TRBV10-3 and TRBJ2-5; D perhaps matches TRBD2 (7 bases). Trimming removed 0 bases at V and 2 bases at J, with 10 bases between. This CDR3 region has 15 residues. CDR1 is ENHRY and CDR2 is SYGVKD in the germline V gene. CDR3 region: CAISESGGAQETQYF. The CDR3 DNA sequence: TGTGCCATCAGTGAGTCGGGGGGGGCTCAAGAGACCCAGTACTTC.

The J gene is TRBJ1-2, the V gene TRBV2; 9 nucleotides align to TRBD1. J lost 8 bases, V lost 2 bases, and 9 bases had no gene match. This CDR3 spans 15 amino acids. The V gene's germline CDR1 is SNHLY and CDR2 FYNNEI. CDR3 amino acids: CASSEKGQGPKGYTF. CDR3 coding DNA: TGTGCCAGCAGTGAAAAGGGACAGGGTCCAAAGGGCTACACCTTC. Together with reference TRBV2 and TRBJ1-2, the CDR3 gives the full variable domain: EPEVTQTPSHQVTQMGQEVILRCVPISNHLYFYWYRQILGQKVEFLVSFYNNEISEKSEIFDDQFSVERPDGSNFTLKIRSTKLEDSAMYFCASSEKGQGPKGYTFGSGTRLTVV.

The chain uses TRBV29-1 and TRBJ2-7, with a tentative D call TRBD2 (7 bases). Germline-derived CDR1 and CDR2 are SQVTM and ANQGSEA. With 7 bases removed from V and 7 bases from J, the gap between germline ends came to 17 bases. This CDR3 has 12 residues. In DNA, the CDR3 is TGCAGCGGCTCAGGGGTCGGGGGGGAGCAGTACTTC. Translated: CSGSGVGGEQYF.

V usage is TRBV5-1 and J usage is TRBJ1-2, with TRBD1 as a possible D gene (5 bases). V was pared by 4 bases and J by 3 bases, with 13 bases between. CDR3 length: 14 amino acids. Germline loops: CDR1 SGHRS, CDR2 YFSETQ. CDR3 sequence reads: CASSPAGGDYGYTF. The CDR3, as DNA: TGCGCCAGCAGCCCCGCTGGGGGGGACTATGGCTACACCTTC.

The table lists this clone with a count of one. The chain is built from TRBV6-5 and TRBJ1-6; D not resolved. This CDR3 contains 15 residues. Germline CDR1 reads MNHEY; CDR2 reads SVGAGI. Trimming removed 0 bases at V and 9 bases at J, with 12 bases between. The CDR3 loop reads CASSYSEVVGSPLHF. DNA for the CDR3: TGTGCCAGCAGTTACTCGGAGGTGGTGGGTTCACCCCTCCACTTT.